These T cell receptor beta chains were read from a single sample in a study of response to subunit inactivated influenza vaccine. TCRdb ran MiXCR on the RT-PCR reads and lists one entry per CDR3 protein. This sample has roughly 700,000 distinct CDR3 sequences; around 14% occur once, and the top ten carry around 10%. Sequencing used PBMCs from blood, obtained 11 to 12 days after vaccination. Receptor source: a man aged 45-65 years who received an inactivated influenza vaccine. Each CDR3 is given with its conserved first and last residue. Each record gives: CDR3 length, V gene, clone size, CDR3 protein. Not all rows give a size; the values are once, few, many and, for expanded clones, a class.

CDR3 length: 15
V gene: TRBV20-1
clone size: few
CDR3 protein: CSARTSGRITGELFF

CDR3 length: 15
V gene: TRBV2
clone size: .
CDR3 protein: CASSGDRVGGQAQHF

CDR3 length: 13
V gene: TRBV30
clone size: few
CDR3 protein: CAWRTNPRSPLHF

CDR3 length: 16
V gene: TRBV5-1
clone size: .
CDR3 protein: CASSFLAGGLGNEQFF

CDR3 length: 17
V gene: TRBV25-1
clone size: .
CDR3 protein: CASSEEDPGQGSYEQYF

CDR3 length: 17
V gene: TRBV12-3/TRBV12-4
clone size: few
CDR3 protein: CASSLGPLVGGRQPQHF

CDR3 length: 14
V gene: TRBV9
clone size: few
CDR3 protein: CASSFDTNTGELFF

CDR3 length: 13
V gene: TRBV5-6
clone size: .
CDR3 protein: CASIFRGNYGYTF

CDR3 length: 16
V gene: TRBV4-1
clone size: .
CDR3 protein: CASSQGASSFADTQYF

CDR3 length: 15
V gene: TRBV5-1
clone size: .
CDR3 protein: CASSLGDYLNTEAFF

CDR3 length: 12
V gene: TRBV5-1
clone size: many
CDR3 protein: CASSLGEYEQYF

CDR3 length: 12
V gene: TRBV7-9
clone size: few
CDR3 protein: CASSLTSGGHSF

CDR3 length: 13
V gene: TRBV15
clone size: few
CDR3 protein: CATSRSPGQGAFF

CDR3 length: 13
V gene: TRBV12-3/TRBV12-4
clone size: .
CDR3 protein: CASSRTEGDEQFF

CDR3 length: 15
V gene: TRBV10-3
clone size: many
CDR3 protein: CAISGPGQRQETQYF

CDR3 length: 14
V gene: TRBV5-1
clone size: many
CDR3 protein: CASSLADGGGELFF

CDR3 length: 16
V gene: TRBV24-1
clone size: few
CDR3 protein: CATSDRGLAGVETQYF

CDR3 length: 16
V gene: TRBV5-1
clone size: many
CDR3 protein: CASSFSSSGRADEQFF

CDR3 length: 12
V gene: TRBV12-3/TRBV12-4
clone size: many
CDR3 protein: CASSTGTYEQYF

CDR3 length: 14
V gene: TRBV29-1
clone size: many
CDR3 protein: CSVALTGGIYEQYF